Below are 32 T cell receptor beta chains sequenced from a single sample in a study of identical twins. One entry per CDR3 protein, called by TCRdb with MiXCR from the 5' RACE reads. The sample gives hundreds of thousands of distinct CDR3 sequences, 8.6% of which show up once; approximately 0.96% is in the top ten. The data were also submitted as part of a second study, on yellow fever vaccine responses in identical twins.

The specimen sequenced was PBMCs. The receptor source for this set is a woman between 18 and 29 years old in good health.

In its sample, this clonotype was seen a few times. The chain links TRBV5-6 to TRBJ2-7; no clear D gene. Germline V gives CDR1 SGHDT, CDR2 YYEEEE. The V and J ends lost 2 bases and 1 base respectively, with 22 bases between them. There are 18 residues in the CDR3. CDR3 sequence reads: CASSFSSAKTYGSYEQYF. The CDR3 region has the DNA TGTGCCAGCAGCTTTAGTTCCGCCAAAACTTACGGATCCTACGAGCAGTACTTC. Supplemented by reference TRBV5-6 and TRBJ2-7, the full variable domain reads DAGVTQSPTHLIKTRGQQVTLRCSPKSGHDTVSWYQQALGQGPQFIFQYYEEEERQRGNFPDRFSGHQFPNYSSELNVNALLLGDSALYLCASSFSSAKTYGSYEQYFGPGTRLTVT.

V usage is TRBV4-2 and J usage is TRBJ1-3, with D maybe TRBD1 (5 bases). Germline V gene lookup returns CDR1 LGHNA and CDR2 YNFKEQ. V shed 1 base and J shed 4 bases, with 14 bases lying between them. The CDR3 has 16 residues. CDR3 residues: CASSQAGGPFGNTIYF. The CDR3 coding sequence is TGTGCCAGCAGCCAAGCCGGGGGACCCTTCGGAAACACCATATATTTT.

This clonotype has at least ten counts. The chain's CDR3 is CASSSGLGMPQHF. The DNA for the CDR3 is TGTGCCAGCAGTTCCGGACTGGGGATGCCCCAGCATTTT. The chain uses TRBV12-3 or TRBV12-4 and TRBJ1-5; no firm D call. V lost 4 bases and J lost 9, with 13 bases in between. This CDR3 has 13 amino acids.

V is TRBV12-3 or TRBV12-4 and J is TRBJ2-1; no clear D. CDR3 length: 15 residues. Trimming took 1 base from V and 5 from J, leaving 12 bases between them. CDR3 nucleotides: TGTGCCAGCAGTTTAGGTCATGAAAAAAACAATGAGCAGTTCTTC. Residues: CASSLGHEKNNEQFF.

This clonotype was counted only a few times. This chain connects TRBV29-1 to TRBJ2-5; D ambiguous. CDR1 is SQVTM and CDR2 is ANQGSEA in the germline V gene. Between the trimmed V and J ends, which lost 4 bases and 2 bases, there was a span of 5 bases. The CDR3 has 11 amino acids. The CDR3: CSVARQETQYF. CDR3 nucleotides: TGCAGCGTTGCGAGACAAGAGACCCAGTACTTC.

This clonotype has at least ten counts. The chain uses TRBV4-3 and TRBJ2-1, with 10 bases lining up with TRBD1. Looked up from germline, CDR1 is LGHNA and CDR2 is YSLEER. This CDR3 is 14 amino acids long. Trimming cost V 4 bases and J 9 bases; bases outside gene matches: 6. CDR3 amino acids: CASSLGQGESEQFF. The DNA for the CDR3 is TGCGCCAGCAGCCTCGGACAGGGGGAGAGTGAGCAGTTCTTC.

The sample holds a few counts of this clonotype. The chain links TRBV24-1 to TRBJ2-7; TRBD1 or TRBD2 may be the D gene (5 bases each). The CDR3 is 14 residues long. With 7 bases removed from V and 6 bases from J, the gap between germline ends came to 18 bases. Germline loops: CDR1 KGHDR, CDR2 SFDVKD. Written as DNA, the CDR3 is TGTGCCACCAGCGGCCGAGGGACCCCACTCGAGCAGTACTTC. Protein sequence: CATSGRGTPLEQYF.

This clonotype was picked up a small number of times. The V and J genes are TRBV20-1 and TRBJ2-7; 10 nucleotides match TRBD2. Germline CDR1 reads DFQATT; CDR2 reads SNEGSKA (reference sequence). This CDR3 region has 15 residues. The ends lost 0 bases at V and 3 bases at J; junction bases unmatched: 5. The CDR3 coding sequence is TGCAGTGCTAGAGACCTAGCGGGGGAGGACTACGAGCAGTACTTC. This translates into CSARDLAGEDYEQYF.

The CDR3, as DNA: TGTGCCAGCAGTATAAGGGACAGTCAGGCATACGAGCAGTACTTC. This sequence encodes CASSIRDSQAYEQYF. This chain connects TRBV6-1 to TRBJ2-7, with 7 bases identical to TRBD1. Germline V gives CDR1 MNHNS, CDR2 SASEGT. V gave up 5 bases and J gave up 4 bases; unmatched junction bases: 11. This CDR3 spans 15 amino acids.

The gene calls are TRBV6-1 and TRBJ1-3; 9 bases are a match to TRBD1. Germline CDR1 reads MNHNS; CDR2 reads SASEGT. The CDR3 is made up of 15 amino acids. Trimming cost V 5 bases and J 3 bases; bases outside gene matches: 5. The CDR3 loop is CASSTQGAIGNTIYF. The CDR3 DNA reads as TGTGCCAGCAGTACACAGGGGGCAATTGGAAACACCATATATTTT.

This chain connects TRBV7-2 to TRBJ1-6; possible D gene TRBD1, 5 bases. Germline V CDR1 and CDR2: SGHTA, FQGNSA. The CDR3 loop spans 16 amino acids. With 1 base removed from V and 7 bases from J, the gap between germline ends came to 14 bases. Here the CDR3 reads CASSLGQLRLNSPLHF. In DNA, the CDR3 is TGTGCCAGCAGCTTAGGACAGCTTCGTTTGAATTCACCCCTCCACTTT.

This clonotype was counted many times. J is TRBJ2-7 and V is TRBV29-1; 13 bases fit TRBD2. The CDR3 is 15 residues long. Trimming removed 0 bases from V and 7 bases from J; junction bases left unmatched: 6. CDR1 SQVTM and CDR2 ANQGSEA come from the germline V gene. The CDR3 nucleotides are TGCAGCGTTGAAGAGAGGACTAGCGGGAGTGAGGAGCAGTACTTC. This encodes CSVEERTSGSEEQYF.

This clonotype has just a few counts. The CDR3 protein is CASSALDSQETQYF. The CDR3 DNA follows: TGTGCCAGCAGCGCCCTAGATTCCCAAGAGACCCAGTACTTC. The rearrangement uses TRBV5-6 and TRBJ2-5; D gene unclear. This CDR3 is built from 14 residues. Between the trimmed V and J ends, which lost 4 bases and 1 base, there was a span of 11 bases. CDR1 is SGHDT, CDR2 YYEEEE, per germline.

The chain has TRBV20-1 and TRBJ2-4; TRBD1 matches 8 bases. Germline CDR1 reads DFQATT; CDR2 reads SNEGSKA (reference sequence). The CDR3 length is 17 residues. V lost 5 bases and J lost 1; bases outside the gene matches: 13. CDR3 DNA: TGCAGTGCTTTGGACAGGGACCGTACTGTTGCCAAAAACATTCAGTACTTC. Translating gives CSALDRDRTVAKNIQYF.

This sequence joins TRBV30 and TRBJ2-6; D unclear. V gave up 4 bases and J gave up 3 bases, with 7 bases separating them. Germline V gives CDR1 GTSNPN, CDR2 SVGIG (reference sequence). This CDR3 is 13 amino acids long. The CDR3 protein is CAWTPNGANVLTF. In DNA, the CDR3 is TGTGCCTGGACCCCTAATGGGGCCAACGTCCTGACTTTC.

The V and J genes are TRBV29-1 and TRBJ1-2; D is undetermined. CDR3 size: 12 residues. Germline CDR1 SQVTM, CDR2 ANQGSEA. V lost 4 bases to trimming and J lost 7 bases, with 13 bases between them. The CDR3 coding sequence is TGCAGCGTTGTGTTACGGTACGGTGGCTACACCTTC. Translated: CSVVLRYGGYTF.

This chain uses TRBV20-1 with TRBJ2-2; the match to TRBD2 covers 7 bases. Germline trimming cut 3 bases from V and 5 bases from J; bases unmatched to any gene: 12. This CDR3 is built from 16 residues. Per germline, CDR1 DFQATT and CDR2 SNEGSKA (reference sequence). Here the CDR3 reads CSASRNSGAGTGELFF. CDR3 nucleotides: TGCAGTGCTAGTCGAAATTCGGGAGCGGGGACCGGGGAGCTGTTTTTT.

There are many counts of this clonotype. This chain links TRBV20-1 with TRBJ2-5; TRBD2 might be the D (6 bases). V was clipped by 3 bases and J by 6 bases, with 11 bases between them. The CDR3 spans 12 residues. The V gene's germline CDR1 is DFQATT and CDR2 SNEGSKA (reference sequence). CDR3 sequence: CSASGTVQTQYF. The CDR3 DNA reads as TGCAGTGCTAGTGGGACTGTTCAGACCCAGTACTTC.

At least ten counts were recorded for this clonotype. The CDR3 coding sequence is TGTGCCATCAGCGGGAACGGACAGGGGAGATACGAGCAGTACTTC. Translated: CAISGNGQGRYEQYF. The chain couples TRBV10-3 to TRBJ2-7; 9 bases fit TRBD1. Trimming at V came to 6 bases and at J to 4 bases, leaving 10 bases not matched to a gene. Germline V gene sequence: CDR1 ENHRY, CDR2 SYGVKD. The CDR3 runs 15 residues.

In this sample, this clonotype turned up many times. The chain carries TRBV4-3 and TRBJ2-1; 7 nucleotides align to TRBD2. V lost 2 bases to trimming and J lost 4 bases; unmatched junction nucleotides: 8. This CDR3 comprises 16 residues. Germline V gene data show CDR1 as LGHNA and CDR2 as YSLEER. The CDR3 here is CASSQTSAYSYNEQFF. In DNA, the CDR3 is TGCGCCAGCAGCCAAACTAGCGCCTACTCTTACAATGAGCAGTTCTTC.

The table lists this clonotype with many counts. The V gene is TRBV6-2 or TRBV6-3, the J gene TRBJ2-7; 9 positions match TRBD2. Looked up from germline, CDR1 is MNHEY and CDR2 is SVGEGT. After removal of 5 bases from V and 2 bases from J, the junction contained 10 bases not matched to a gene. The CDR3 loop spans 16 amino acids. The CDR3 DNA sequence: TGTGCCAGCAGTCTTCATAGCGGGAGTCATCCCTACGAGCAGTACTTC. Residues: CASSLHSGSHPYEQYF.

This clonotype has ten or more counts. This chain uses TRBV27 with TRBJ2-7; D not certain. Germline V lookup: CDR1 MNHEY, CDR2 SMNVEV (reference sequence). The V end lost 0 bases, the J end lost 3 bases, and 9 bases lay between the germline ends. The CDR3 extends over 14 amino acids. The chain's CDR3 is CASSLSLDNYEQYF. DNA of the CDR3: TGTGCCAGCAGTTTATCGCTCGACAACTACGAGCAGTACTTC.

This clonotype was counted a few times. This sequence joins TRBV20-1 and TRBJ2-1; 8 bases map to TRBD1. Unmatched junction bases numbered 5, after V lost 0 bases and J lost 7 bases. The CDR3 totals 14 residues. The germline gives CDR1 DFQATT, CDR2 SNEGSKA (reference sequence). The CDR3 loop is CSARERTGRNEQFF. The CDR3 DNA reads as TGCAGTGCTAGAGAAAGGACAGGGCGTAATGAGCAGTTCTTC.

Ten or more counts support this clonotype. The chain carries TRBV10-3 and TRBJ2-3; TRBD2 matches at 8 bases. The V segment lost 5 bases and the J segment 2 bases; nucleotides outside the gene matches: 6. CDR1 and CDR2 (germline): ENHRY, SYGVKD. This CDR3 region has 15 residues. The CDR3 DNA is TGTGCCATCAGTCAAGCGGGAGACTCCACAGATACGCAGTATTTT. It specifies CAISQAGDSTDTQYF.

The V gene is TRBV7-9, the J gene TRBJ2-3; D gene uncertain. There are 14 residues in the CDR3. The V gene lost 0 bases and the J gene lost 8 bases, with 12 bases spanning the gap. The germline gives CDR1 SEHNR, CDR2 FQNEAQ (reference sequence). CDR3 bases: TGTGCCAGCAGCTTAGCTGAAGGGCCGGGTACGCAGTATTTT. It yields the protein CASSLAEGPGTQYF.

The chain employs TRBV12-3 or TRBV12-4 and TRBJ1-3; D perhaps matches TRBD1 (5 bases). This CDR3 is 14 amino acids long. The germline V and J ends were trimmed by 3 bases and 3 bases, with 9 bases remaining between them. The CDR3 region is CASSFVGRGNTIYF. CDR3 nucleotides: TGTGCCAGCAGTTTTGTGGGGCGTGGAAACACCATATATTTT.

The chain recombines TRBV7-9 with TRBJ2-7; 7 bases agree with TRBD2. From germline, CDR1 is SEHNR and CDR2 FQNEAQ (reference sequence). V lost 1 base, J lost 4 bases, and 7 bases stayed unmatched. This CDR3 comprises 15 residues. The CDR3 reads CASSLGPASGYEQYF. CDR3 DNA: TGTGCCAGCAGCTTAGGTCCGGCTAGCGGTTACGAGCAGTACTTC.

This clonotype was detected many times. CDR3 amino acids: CASSLRAGASNQPQHF. The DNA of the CDR3 is TGTGCCAGCAGTTTAAGGGCAGGGGCCAGCAATCAGCCCCAGCATTTT. This chain links TRBV27 with TRBJ1-5; the D gene is possibly TRBD1 (6 bases). The CDR3 is 16 residues long. The germline V and J ends were trimmed by 2 bases and 1 base, with 12 bases remaining between them. The V gene's germline CDR1 is MNHEY and CDR2 SMNVEV (reference sequence).

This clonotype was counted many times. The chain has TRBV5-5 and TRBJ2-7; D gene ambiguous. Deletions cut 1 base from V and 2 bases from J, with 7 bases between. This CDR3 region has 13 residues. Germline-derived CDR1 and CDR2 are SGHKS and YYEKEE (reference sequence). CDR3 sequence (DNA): TGTGCCAGCAGCTTGTTAGGGACCTACGAGCAGTACTTC. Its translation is CASSLLGTYEQYF.

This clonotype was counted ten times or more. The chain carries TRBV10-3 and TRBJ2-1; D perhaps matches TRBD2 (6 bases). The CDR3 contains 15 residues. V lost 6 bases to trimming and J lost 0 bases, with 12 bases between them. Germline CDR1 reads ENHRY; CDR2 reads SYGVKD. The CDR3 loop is CAISDSGSSYNEQFF. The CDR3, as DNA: TGTGCCATCAGCGATAGCGGCAGCTCCTACAATGAGCAGTTCTTC.

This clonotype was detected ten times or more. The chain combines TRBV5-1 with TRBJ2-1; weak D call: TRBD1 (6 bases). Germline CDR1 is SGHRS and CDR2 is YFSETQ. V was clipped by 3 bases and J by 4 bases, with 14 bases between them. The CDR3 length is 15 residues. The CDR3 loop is CASSSDSPPYNEQFF. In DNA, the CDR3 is TGCGCCAGCAGCTCGGACAGCCCCCCTTACAATGAGCAGTTCTTC.

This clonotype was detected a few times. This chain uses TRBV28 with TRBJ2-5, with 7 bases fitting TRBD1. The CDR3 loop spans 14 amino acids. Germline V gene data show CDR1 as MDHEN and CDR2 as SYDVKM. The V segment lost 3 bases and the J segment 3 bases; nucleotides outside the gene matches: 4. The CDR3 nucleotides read TGTGCCAGCAGTTTTCGGGACAGAAAAGAGACCCAGTACTTC. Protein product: CASSFRDRKETQYF.